The next 22 T cell receptor beta chains were all read from a single sample in a study of CD8+CD57+ T cells in acquired aplastic anemia. TCR beta VDJ and CDR3 profiles were obtained from a genomic DNA template. TCRdb reprocessed the reads via MiXCR and lists one record per CDR3 protein. The sample lists 100,000 to 150,000 distinct CDR3 sequences, about 40% occurring once. All patients picked for sequencing had shown, by flow cytometry, an expansion of CD8+CD57+ cells. Source material: sorted CD4+, CD8+, or CD8+CD57+ T cells (not recorded which) from PBMCs. These receptors were obtained from a human donor with aplastic anemia.

The CDR3 sequence: CASSHWTVNTEAFF. The CDR3 DNA is TGTGCCAGCAGTCATTGGACGGTGAACACTGAAGCTTTCTTT. The genes are TRBV6-2 or TRBV6-3 and TRBJ1-1; D not resolved. CDR1 and CDR2 from the germline V gene are MNHEY and SVGEGT. This CDR3 has 14 residues. Trimming removed 5 bases from V and 0 bases from J, with 10 bases in between.

This clonotype was observed many times. The chain has TRBV29-1 and TRBJ2-7; TRBD1 might be the D (6 bases). Trimming took off 3 bases at V and 4 bases at J, with 16 bases between the two ends. The CDR3 runs 14 residues. CDR1 is SQVTM, CDR2 ANQGSEA, per germline. The CDR3 here is CSVDVTGTAYEQYF. The CDR3, as DNA: TGCAGCGTTGATGTTACAGGGACGGCTTACGAGCAGTACTTC.

The sample holds many counts of this clonotype. This chain connects TRBV4-3 to TRBJ1-1, with TRBD1 matching 8 bases. This CDR3 region has 15 residues. V lost 4 bases, J lost 4 bases, and 8 bases stayed unmatched. Per the germline V gene, CDR1 is LGHNA and CDR2 is YSLEER. The DNA for the CDR3 is TGCGCCAGCAGCCTGGAAAGGACAGGGAGCACTGAAGCTTTCTTT. This translates into CASSLERTGSTEAFF.

The chain carries TRBV24-1 and TRBJ1-2, with 8 bases fitting TRBD1. Germline CDR1 is KGHDR and CDR2 is SFDVKD. The CDR3 loop spans 12 amino acids. V shed 7 bases, J shed 7 bases, and the junction held 4 bases outside the gene matches. The CDR3 sequence is CATRQGAGGYTF. As DNA, the CDR3 is TGTGCCACCAGGCAGGGGGCAGGTGGCTACACCTTC.

This clonotype was seen ten or more times. V and J are TRBV6-2 or TRBV6-3 and TRBJ2-7, with D perhaps assigned TRBD1 or TRBD2 (5 bases each). V lost 2 bases, J lost 4 bases, and 12 bases lay in between. The CDR3 length is 14 residues. Looked up from germline, CDR1 is MNHEY and CDR2 is SVGEGT. The CDR3 sequence: CASSYQWDGYEQYF. The CDR3 nucleotides read TGTGCCAGCAGTTACCAGTGGGACGGTTACGAGCAGTACTTC.

This clonotype was detected many times. The V call is TRBV24-1, the J call TRBJ2-3; tentative D call: TRBD2 (5 bases). CDR3 length: 16 residues. V was pared by 0 bases and J by 4 bases, with 13 bases between. The germline gives CDR1 KGHDR, CDR2 SFDVKD. DNA for the CDR3: TGTGCCACCAGTGATTTGTGGGGAGATGAAGCAGATACGCAGTATTTT. The encoded protein is CATSDLWGDEADTQYF.

This clonotype was observed many times. The chain is built from TRBV27 and TRBJ1-6; no reliable D call. V gave up 6 bases and J gave up 7 bases, with 10 bases separating them. The length of the CDR3 is 13 residues. Per germline, CDR1 MNHEY and CDR2 SMNVEV (reference sequence). CDR3 in DNA: TGTGCCAGCAGGGCTTCGGAGAATTCACCCCTCCACTTT. Translation gives CASRASENSPLHF.

The chain recombines TRBV19 with TRBJ2-7; 10 bases are shared with TRBD1. After removal of 4 bases from V and 3 bases from J, the junction contained 6 bases not matched to a gene. This CDR3 has 15 residues. Germline V gene data show CDR1 as LNHDA and CDR2 as SQIVND (reference sequence). CDR3 in DNA: TGTGCCAGTAGTAAGACCGGGACAGGGGACTACGAGCAGTACTTC. It codes for CASSKTGTGDYEQYF.

This clonotype has at least ten counts. This sequence joins TRBV6-5 and TRBJ2-7, with TRBD1 as a possible D gene (6 bases). Looked up from germline, CDR1 is MNHEY and CDR2 is SVGAGI. CDR3 length: 12 amino acids. Trimming removed 7 bases from V and 1 base from J, with 8 bases in between. The CDR3 DNA sequence: TGTGCCAGCAAGGGGGTATCCTACGAGCAGTACTTC. Translating gives CASKGVSYEQYF.

Comment on this clonotype: Germline and junction disagree at one end, which may indicate a read error. The chain combines TRBV19 with TRBJ2-1, with 9 nucleotides matching TRBD1. CDR1 is LNHDA, CDR2 SQIVND, per germline (reference sequence). The CDR3 contains 14 residues. CDR3 sequence: CASSRDRASNQQFF. DNA of the CDR3: TGTGCCAGTAGTAGGGACAGGGCAAGCAATCAGCAGTTCTTC.

The V gene is TRBV7-9, the J gene TRBJ1-1, with D maybe TRBD1 (5 bases). Trimming cost V 5 bases and J 0 bases, with 10 bases left between them. The CDR3 contains 14 residues. Germline lookup yields CDR1 SEHNR and CDR2 FQNEAQ (reference sequence). CDR3 nucleotides: TGTGCCAGCAGCCGGGACCAAATGAACACTGAAGCTTTCTTT. Encoded protein: CASSRDQMNTEAFF.

This clonotype was seen a handful of times. This chain uses TRBV10-3 with TRBJ1-4, with a possible D match to TRBD1 (6 bases). Per the germline V gene, CDR1 is ENHRY and CDR2 is SYGVKD. Trimming shortened V by 3 bases and J by 7 bases, and 12 bases separated the two germline ends. CDR3 size: 14 residues. The CDR3 DNA reads as TGTGCCATCAGTGACGCAGGGGCTGGTGAAAAACTGTTTTTT. This gives the protein CAISDAGAGEKLFF.

In its sample, this clonotype was seen many times. The rearrangement uses TRBV11-2 and TRBJ2-3; 8 bases fit TRBD1. CDR1 and CDR2 from the germline V gene are SGHAT and FQNNGV. With V trimmed by 5 bases and J by 2 bases, 9 bases remained unmatched. This CDR3 has 16 amino acids. CDR3 nucleotide sequence: TGTGCCAGCAGCCCAGGACAGGGCCTCCCCACAGATACGCAGTATTTT. Translation: CASSPGQGLPTDTQYF. The full variable domain, with the rest looked up from reference TRBV11-2 and TRBJ2-3, is EAGVAQSPRYKIIEKRQSVAFWCNPISGHATLYWYQQILGQGPKLLIQFQNNGVVDDSQLPKDRFSAERLKGVDSTLKIQPAKLEDSAVYLCASSPGQGLPTDTQYFGPGTRLTVL.

This chain links TRBV24-1 with TRBJ1-2; 7 positions match TRBD1. The CDR3 extends over 15 amino acids. With 0 bases clipped from V and 2 bases from J, the junction kept 2 bases outside the gene matches. Germline V lookup: CDR1 KGHDR, CDR2 SFDVKD. The CDR3 protein is CATSDLGRGNYGYTF. The DNA for the CDR3 is TGTGCCACCAGTGATTTGGGCAGGGGGAACTATGGCTACACCTTC.

This clonotype was seen ten or more times. The chain recombines TRBV20-1 with TRBJ1-2; D is unclear. Trimming left V 1 base short and J 5 bases short, with 11 bases between. The CDR3 totals 13 residues. Germline CDR1 is DFQATT and CDR2 is SNEGSKA (reference sequence). The CDR3 DNA reads TGCAGTGCTAGAGCTTCCCACGGATATGGCTACACCTTC. It is translated as CSARASHGYGYTF.

V gene TRBV29-1 combines with J gene TRBJ1-1; TRBD1 aligns across 7 bases. Losses at the gene ends were 5 bases for V and 4 bases for J; bases not matched to a gene: 7. Germline CDR1 and CDR2: SQVTM and ANQGSEA. The CDR3 is 13 residues long. The CDR3 sequence: CSVRGTASTEAFF. As DNA, the CDR3 is TGCAGCGTTAGAGGGACAGCGTCCACTGAAGCTTTCTTT.

Comments on this clonotype: It may be a read error: a sequence one base away is much more abundant. The gene calls are TRBV6-1 and TRBJ1-2; D may be TRBD1 (6 bases). The CDR3 covers 15 residues. Germline CDR1 and CDR2: MNHNS and SASEGT. The V end was cut by 4 bases, the J end by 4 bases, with 16 bases between. CDR3 protein: CASSGPRGVSYGYTF. CDR3 DNA: TGTGCCAGCAGTGGACCCAGGGGTGTAAGCTATGGCTACACCTTC.

The chain joins TRBV5-8 to TRBJ2-2, with 8 bases aligning to TRBD1. Trimming took 4 bases from V and 1 from J; bases not matched to a gene: 3. The CDR3 has 15 amino acids. The germline gives CDR1 SGHTS, CDR2 YDEGEE. The CDR3 reads CASSHGQGNTGELFF. The CDR3 DNA reads TGTGCCAGCAGCCACGGACAGGGGAACACCGGGGAGCTGTTTTTT.

The V gene is TRBV11-2, the J gene TRBJ1-6; 11 bases match TRBD1. V dropped 3 bases and J dropped 6; count of bases not matched to a gene: 10. Germline V gene lookup returns CDR1 SGHAT and CDR2 FQNNGV. The CDR3 length is 18 residues. The CDR3 sequence: CASSFGTGGLRVNSPLHF. The DNA for the CDR3 is TGTGCCAGCAGCTTCGGGACAGGGGGATTGAGGGTTAATTCACCCCTCCACTTT.

Concerning this clonotype itself: The junction does not match germline at one end; this may be a read error. The chain joins TRBV6-5 to TRBJ2-2; possible D gene TRBD2, 5 bases. Germline CDR1 reads MNHEY; CDR2 reads SVGAGI. The CDR3 is 13 residues long. CDR3 DNA sequence: TGTGCCAGCAGTTACTCGGGTGTCGGGGAGCTGCTTTTT. Residues: CASSYSGVGELLF.

This chain uses TRBV29-1 with TRBJ2-2; no reliable D call. This CDR3 region has 10 residues. V lost 4 bases and J lost 7, with 4 bases in between. Germline CDR1 SQVTM, CDR2 ANQGSEA. The CDR3 sequence is CSVGSGELFF. The CDR3 DNA reads TGCAGCGTTGGTAGCGGGGAGCTGTTTTTT.

This clonotype occurred many times. The CDR3 DNA reads as TGTGCCACCAGTGATTTGACTAGCGGGTATGAGCAGTTCTTC. Residues: CATSDLTSGYEQFF. V is TRBV24-1 and J is TRBJ2-1, with TRBD2 identical over 9 bases. There are 14 residues in the CDR3. Germline V gives CDR1 KGHDR, CDR2 SFDVKD. The junction had 1 base not matched to a gene; V was cut back by 0 bases and J by 8 bases.